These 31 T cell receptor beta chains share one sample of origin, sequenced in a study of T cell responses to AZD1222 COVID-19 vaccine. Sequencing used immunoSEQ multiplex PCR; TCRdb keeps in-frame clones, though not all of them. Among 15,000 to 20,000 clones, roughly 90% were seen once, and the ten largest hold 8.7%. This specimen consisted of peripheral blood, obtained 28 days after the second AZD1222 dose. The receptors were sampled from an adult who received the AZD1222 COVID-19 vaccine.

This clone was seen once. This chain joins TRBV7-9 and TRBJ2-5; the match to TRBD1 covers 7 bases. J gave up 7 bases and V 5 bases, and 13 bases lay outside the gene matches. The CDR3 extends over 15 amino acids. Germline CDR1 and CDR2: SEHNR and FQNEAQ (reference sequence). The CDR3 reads CASSDQRQGSGTQYF. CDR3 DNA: TGTGCCAGCAGCGACCAAAGACAGGGCTCAGGGACCCAGTACTTC.

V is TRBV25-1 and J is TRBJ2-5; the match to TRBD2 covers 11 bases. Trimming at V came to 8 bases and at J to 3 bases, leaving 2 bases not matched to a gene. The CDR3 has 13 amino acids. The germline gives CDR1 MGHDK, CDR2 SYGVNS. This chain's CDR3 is CASGTSGKETQYF. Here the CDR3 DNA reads TGTGCCAGCGGGACTAGCGGAAAAGAGACCCAGTACTTC.

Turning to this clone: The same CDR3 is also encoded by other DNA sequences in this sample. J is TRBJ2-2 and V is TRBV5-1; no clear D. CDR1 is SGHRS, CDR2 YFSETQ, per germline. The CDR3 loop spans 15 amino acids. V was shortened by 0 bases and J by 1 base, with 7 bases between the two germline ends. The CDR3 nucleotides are TGCGCCAGCAGCTTGGACGGACGGAACACCGGGGAGCTGTTTTTT. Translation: CASSLDGRNTGELFF.

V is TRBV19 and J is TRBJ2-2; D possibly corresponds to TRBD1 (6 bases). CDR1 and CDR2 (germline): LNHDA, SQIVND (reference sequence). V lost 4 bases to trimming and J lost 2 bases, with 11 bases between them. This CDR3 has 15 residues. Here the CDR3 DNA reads TGTGCCAGTAGTACGTCCGGGACAAACACCGGGGAGCTGTTTTTT. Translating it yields CASSTSGTNTGELFF.

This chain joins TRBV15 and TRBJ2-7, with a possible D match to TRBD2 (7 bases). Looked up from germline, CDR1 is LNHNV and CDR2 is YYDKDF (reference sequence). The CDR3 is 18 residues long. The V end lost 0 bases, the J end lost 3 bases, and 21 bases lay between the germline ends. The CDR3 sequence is CATSRDRGAGAFFYEQYV. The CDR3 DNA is TGTGCCACCAGCAGAGATCGGGGGGCAGGGGCTTTCTTCTACGAGCAGTACGTC.

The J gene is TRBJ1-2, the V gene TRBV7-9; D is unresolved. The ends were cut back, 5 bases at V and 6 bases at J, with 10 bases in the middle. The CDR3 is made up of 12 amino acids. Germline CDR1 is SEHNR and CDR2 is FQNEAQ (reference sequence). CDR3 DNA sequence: TGTGCCAGCAGCACGCCCGCCGATGGCTACACCTTC. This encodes CASSTPADGYTF.

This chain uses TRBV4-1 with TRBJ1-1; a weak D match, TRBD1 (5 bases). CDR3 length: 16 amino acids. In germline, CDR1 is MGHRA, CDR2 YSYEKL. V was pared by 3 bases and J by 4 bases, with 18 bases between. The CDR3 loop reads CASSHAPIGGGTEAFF. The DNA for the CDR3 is TGCGCCAGCAGCCATGCTCCAATTGGGGGAGGCACTGAAGCTTTCTTT.

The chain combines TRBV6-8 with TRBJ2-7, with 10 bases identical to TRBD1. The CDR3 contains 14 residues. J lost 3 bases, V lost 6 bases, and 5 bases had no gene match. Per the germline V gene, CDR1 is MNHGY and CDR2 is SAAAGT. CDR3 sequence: CASSRGDRGYEQYF. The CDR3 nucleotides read TGTGCCAGCAGCCGCGGGGACAGGGGCTACGAGCAGTACTTC.

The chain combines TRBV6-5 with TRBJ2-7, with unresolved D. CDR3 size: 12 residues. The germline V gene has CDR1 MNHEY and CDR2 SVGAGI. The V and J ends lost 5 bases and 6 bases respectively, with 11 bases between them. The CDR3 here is CASSPRAGEQYV. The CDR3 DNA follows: TGTGCCAGCAGTCCCCGGGCTGGCGAGCAGTACGTC.

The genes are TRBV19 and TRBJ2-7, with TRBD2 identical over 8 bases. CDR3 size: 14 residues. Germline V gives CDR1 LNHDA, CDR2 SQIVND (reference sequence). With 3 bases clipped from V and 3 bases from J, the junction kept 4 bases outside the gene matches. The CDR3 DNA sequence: TGTGCCAGTAGTATGGGCGGGACTAGCTACGAGCAGTACTTC. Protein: CASSMGGTSYEQYF.

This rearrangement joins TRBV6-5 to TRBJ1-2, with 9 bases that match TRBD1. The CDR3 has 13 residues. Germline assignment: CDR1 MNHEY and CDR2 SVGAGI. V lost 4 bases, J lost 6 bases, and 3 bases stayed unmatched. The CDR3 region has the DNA TGTGCCAGCAGTTTTCGGGACAGGGATGGCTACACCTTC. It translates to CASSFRDRDGYTF.

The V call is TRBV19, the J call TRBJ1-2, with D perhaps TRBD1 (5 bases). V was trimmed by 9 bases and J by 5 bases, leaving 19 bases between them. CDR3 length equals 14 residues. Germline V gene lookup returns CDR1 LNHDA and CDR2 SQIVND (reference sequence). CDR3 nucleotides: TGTGCCAGCGCCGCCGGGGGGTCAGGGTATGGCTACACCTTC. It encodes CASAAGGSGYGYTF.

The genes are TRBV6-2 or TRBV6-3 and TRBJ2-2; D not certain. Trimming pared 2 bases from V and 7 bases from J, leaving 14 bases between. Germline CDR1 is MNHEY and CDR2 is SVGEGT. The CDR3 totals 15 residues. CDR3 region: CASSYGWFGDGELFF. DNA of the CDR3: TGTGCCAGCAGTTACGGGTGGTTCGGAGACGGGGAGCTGTTTTTT.

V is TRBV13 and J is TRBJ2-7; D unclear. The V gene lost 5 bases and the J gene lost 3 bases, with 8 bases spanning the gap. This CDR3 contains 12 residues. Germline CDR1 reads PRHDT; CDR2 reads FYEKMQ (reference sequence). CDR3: CASSVSGYEQYF. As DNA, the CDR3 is TGTGCCAGCAGCGTTTCGGGCTACGAGCAGTACTTC.

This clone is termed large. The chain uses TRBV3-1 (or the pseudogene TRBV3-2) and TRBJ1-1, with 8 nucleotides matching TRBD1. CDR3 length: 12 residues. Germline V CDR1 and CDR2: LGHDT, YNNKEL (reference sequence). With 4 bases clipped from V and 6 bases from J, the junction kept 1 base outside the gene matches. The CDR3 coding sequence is TGTGCCAGCAGCCCGACAGGGGCTGAAGCTTTCTTT. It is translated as CASSPTGAEAFF.

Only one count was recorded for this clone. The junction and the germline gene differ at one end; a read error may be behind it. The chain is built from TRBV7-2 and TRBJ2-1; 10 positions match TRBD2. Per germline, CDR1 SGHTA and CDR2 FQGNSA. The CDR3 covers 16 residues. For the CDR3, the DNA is TGTGCCAGCAGCCTAGCGGGAGCTACCGTCTACAATGAGCAGTTCTTC. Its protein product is CASSLAGATVYNEQFF.

The chain's CDR3 is CASSPPGQGYEQYF. CDR3 nucleotide sequence: TGTGCCAGCTCACCACCTGGACAGGGGTACGAGCAGTACTTC. The rearrangement uses TRBV18 and TRBJ2-7; 9 bases are a match to TRBD1. The J segment lost 4 bases and the V segment lost 0 bases, leaving 1 base of the junction unmatched. Germline V gene lookup returns CDR1 KGHSH and CDR2 LQKENI. The CDR3 is made up of 14 amino acids.

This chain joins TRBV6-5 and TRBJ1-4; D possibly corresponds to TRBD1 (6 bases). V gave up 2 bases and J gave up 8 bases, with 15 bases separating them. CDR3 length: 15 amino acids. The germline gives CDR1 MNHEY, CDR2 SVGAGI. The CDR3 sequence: CASSYHVGRGEKLFF. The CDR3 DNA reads TGTGCCAGCAGTTACCACGTTGGGAGGGGGGAAAAACTGTTTTTT.

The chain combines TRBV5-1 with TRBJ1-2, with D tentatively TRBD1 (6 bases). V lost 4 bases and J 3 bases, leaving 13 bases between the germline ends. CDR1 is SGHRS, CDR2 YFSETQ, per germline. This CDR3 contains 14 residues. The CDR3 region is CASSQTRGDYGYTF. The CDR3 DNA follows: TGCGCCAGCAGCCAAACTAGGGGGGACTATGGCTACACCTTC.

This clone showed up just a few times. The DNA of the CDR3 is TGTGCCAGCGGGATTAACAGGGTTTCCGGGGAGCTGTTTTTT. Protein product: CASGINRVSGELFF. This sequence joins TRBV13 and TRBJ2-2; tentative D call: TRBD1 (6 bases). The germline gives CDR1 PRHDT, CDR2 FYEKMQ (reference sequence). This CDR3 spans 14 amino acids. V lost 8 bases, J lost 6 bases, and 16 bases lay in between.

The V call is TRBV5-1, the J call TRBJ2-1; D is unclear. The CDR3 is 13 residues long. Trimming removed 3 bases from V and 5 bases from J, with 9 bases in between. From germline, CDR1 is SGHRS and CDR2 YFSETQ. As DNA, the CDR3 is TGCGCCAGCAGCTCCCTCCCGAACAATGAGCAGTTCTTC. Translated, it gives CASSSLPNNEQFF.

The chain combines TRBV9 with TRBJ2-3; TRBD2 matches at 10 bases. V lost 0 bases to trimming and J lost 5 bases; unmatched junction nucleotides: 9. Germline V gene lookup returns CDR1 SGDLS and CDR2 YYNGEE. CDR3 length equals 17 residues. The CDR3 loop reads CASSVGASGGLGDTQYF. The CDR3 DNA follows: TGTGCCAGCAGCGTAGGGGCTAGCGGGGGACTTGGAGATACGCAGTATTTT.

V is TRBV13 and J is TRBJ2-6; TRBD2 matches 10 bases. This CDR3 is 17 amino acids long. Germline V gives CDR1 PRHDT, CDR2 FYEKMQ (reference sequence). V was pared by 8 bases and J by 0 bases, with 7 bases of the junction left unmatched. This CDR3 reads CASYRLAGNSGANVLTF. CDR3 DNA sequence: TGTGCCAGCTACCGACTAGCGGGTAACTCTGGGGCCAACGTCCTGACTTTC.

CDR3 bases: TGTGCCAGCAGTTTAATTGCGACAGGGCATGGGGAGCTGTTTTTT. It encodes CASSLIATGHGELFF. The chain joins TRBV28 to TRBJ2-2; 7 bases match TRBD1. This CDR3 is 15 amino acids long. V lost 2 bases to trimming and J lost 8 bases; unmatched junction nucleotides: 8. Germline assignment: CDR1 MDHEN and CDR2 SYDVKM.

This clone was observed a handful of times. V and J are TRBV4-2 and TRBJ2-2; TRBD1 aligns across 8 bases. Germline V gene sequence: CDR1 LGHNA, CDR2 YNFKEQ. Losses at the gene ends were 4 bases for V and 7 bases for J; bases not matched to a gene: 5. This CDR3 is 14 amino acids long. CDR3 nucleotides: TGTGCCAGCAGCCGTGGACAGGGTGACGGGGAGCTGTTTTTT. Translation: CASSRGQGDGELFF.

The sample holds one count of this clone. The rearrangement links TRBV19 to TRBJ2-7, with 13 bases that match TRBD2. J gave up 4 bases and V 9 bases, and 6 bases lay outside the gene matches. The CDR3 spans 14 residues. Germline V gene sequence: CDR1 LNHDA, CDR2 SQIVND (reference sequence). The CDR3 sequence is CASRTSGSIYEQYF. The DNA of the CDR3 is TGTGCCAGCAGGACTAGCGGGAGTATTTACGAGCAGTACTTC.

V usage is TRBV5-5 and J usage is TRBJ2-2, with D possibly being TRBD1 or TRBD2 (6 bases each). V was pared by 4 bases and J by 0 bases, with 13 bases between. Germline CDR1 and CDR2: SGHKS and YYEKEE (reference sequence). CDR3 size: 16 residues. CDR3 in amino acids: CASSPTGATNTGELFF. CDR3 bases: TGTGCCAGCAGCCCGACGGGGGCCACGAACACCGGGGAGCTGTTTTTT.

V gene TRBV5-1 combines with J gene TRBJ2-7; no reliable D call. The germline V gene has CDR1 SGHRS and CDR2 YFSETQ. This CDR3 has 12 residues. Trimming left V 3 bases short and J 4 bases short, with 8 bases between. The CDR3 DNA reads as TGCGCCAGCAGCTCAGGATCGTACGAGCAGTACTTC. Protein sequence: CASSSGSYEQYF.

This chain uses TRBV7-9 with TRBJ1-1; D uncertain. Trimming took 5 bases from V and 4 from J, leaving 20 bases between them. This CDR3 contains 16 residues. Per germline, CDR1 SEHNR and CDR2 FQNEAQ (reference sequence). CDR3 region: CASSPYGVGRITEAFF. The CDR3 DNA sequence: TGTGCCAGCAGCCCCTATGGGGTGGGAAGGATCACTGAAGCTTTCTTT. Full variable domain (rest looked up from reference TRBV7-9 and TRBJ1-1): DTGVSQNPRHKITKRGQNVTFRCDPISEHNRLYWYRQTLGQGPEFLTYFQNEAQLEKSRLLSDRFSAERPKGSFSTLEIQRTEQGDSAMYLCASSPYGVGRITEAFFGQGTRLTVV.

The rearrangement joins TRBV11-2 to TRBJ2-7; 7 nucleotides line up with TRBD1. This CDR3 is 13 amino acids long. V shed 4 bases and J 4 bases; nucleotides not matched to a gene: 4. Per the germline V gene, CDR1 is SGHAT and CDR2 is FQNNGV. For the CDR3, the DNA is TGTGCCAGCAGCTCGGGACAGCCGTACGAGCAGTACGTC. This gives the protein CASSSGQPYEQYV.

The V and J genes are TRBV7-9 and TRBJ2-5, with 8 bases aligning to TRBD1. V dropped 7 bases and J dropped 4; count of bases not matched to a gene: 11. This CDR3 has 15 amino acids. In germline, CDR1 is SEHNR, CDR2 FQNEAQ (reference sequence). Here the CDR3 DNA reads TGTGCCAGCACCATCCGGACAGGGTCGGCAGAGACCCAGTACTTC. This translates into CASTIRTGSAETQYF. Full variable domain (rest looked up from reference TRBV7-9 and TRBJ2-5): DTGVSQNPRHKITKRGQNVTFRCDPISEHNRLYWYRQTLGQGPEFLTYFQNEAQLEKSRLLSDRFSAERPKGSFSTLEIQRTEQGDSAMYLCASTIRTGSAETQYFGPGTRLLVL.